This TCR beta chain was identified during a study of Ad26.COV2.S vaccination and SARS-CoV-2 variants. Study-wide findings and caveats: Recipients given vaccine exceeded placebo recipients in spike-specific TCR breadth. In TCR breadth and depth analyses, total T cell responses may have been underestimated. For non-spike TCRs, breadth in vaccine recipients resembled that in placebo recipients. Spike-specific responses of CD8+ and CD4+ T cells were reported to display substantial breadth after vaccination.

The CDR3 consists of 15 residues. V lost 5 bases to trimming and J lost 3 bases, with 17 bases between them. Germline V gives CDR1 SGHRS, CDR2 YFSETQ. The data were produced by immunoSEQ multiplex PCR, yet TCRdb's version contains in-frame clones alone and is incomplete. This sample has under 150,000 clones; 86% occur once, and the top ten carry 4% to 6%. In regard to this clone: Its antigen remains unknown.

Sequencing used peripheral blood, obtained after recovery from COVID-19. The TCR sequence derives from a human donor who had recovered from COVID-19. The chain recombines TRBV5-1 with TRBJ1-1; perhaps TRBD1 as D (5 bases). The CDR3 DNA reads TGCGCCAGCAGACCCACAGATTGGGGGGACACTGAAGCTTTCTTT. Translating it yields CASRPTDWGDTEAFF.